This is a list of T cell receptor beta chains from one sample in a study of T cell responses to AZD1222 COVID-19 vaccine. Sequencing was performed with immunoSEQ multiplex PCR; in TCRdb, only in-frame clones are kept and a portion is missing. The sample lists more than 60,000 clones; about nine tenths were seen once. Sample: peripheral blood, taken 28 days after the second AZD1222 dose. These receptors all come from an adult who received the AZD1222 COVID-19 vaccine. The CDR3 runs from the conserved cysteine through the conserved F or W. D genes are given only for firm matches. The size field is filled for only some rows; it gives once, few, many or a size class.

j_call d_call v_call clone_size cdr3_nt cdr3_aa
TRBJ2-1 - TRBV12-5 - TGTGCTAGTGGGGCTTGGGGGAATGAGCAGTTCTTC CASGAWGNEQFF
TRBJ2-7 - TRBV3-1/TRBV3-2 - TGTGCCAGCAGCCAAGATAGCATGAACTACGAGCAGTACTTC CASSQDSMNYEQYF
TRBJ2-7 - TRBV11-2 - TGTGCCAGCAGTAACCAGTACGAGCAGTACTTC CASSNQYEQYF
TRBJ2-7 TRBD1 TRBV29-1 once TGCAGCGTTGAACTAACGGGACAGCCCTACGAGCAGTACTTC CSVELTGQPYEQYF
TRBJ2-1 TRBD2 TRBV10-2 - TGCGCCAGCTCTTGGCGGGGGGACGACAATGAGCAGTTCTTC CASSWRGDDNEQFF
TRBJ2-1 - TRBV6-5 - TGTGCCAGCAGTTCTGGACGAGGAAACACCAATGAGCAGTTCTTC CASSSGRGNTNEQFF
TRBJ1-3 - TRBV30 - TGTGCCTGGAGTCTCTATTCTGGAAACACCATATATTTT CAWSLYSGNTIYF
TRBJ2-7 - TRBV7-9 - TGTGCCAGCAGCCGCTCTAGGACCTACGAGCAGTACTTC CASSRSRTYEQYF
TRBJ1-2 - TRBV6-2/TRBV6-3 - TGTGCCAGCAGTCATCTCAAGACAGCGCCCTATGGCTACACCTTC CASSHLKTAPYGYTF
TRBJ2-5 TRBD1 TRBV14 once TGTGCCAGCAGCCCATGGACAGGGAAAGAAGGAACCCAGTACTTC CASSPWTGKEGTQYF
TRBJ1-3 - TRBV5-4 once TGTGCCAGCAGCTTGTGGTCCTCTGGAAACACCATATATTTT CASSLWSSGNTIYF
TRBJ1-6 TRBD1 TRBV6-5 once TGTGCCAGCAGGGGACAGTATAATTCACCCCTCCACTTT CASRGQYNSPLHF
TRBJ1-1 - TRBV12-3/TRBV12-4 - TGTGCCAGCACCTCCTCCGGAGCAGGAGGAGCTTTCTTT CASTSSGAGGAFF
TRBJ1-2 TRBD1 TRBV30 - TGTGCCTGGAGTCAAACAGGGGGCGACGGTTACACCTTC CAWSQTGGDGYTF
TRBJ1-4 - TRBV20-1 - TGCAGTGCCCACAGTGGTGAAAAACTGTTTTTT CSAHSGEKLFF
TRBJ2-3 - TRBV28 - TGTGCCAGCAGTTTTGCAGATACGCAGTATTTT CASSFADTQYF
TRBJ2-7 - TRBV27 - TGTGCCAGCAGTGACCGCCGGGAGCAGTACTTC CASSDRREQYF
TRBJ1-5 TRBD1 TRBV6-5 - TGTGCCAGCAGTTCCGGGACAGACCATCAGCCCCAGCATTTT CASSSGTDHQPQHF
TRBJ1-3 - TRBV27 - TGTGCCAGCAGTTCTCTCCTGGCAGGGGCTGGAAACACCATATATTTT CASSSLLAGAGNTIYF
TRBJ2-3 - TRBV5-4 - TGTGCCAGCAGCCCCCCGTTAGCGAGCGATACGCAGTATTTT CASSPPLASDTQYF
TRBJ1-1 - TRBV3-1/TRBV3-2 - TGTGCCAGCAGCCAAGGGCAGAACACTGAAGCTTTCTTT CASSQGQNTEAFF
TRBJ2-3 TRBD1 TRBV11-1 - TGTGCCAGCAGCCAGGGGACAGATTTCACAGATACGCAGTATTTT CASSQGTDFTDTQYF
TRBJ1-5 - TRBV2 - TGTGCCAGCAGTGATGGGAGGGGTAATCAGCCCCAGCATTTT CASSDGRGNQPQHF
TRBJ1-2 - TRBV7-2 - TGTGCCAGCAGCTTAACCCACGTTAACTATGGCTACACCTTC CASSLTHVNYGYTF
TRBJ1-5 - TRBV2 - TGTGCCAGCAGTGTAATAGGCAGGGAGGATCAGCCCCAGCATTTT CASSVIGREDQPQHF
TRBJ1-2 - TRBV4-2 - TGTGCCAGCAGCCAGGCAACAGGGTTTAACTATGGCTACACCTTC CASSQATGFNYGYTF
TRBJ1-1 - TRBV7-2 - TGTGCCAGCAGCTTAGACGCGGGGACGGCTGTTTCGAAAGGTGAAGCTTTCTTT CASSLDAGTAVSKGEAFF
TRBJ2-7 - TRBV6-5 - TGTGCCAGCAGCCTTATGGGGGGCGGTTACGAGCAGTACTTC CASSLMGGGYEQYF
TRBJ2-1 TRBD1 TRBV10-2 - TGCGCCAGCAGACCGGACGGACAGGGGGTGTATGAGCAGTTCTTC CASRPDGQGVYEQFF
TRBJ1-1 TRBD1 TRBV15 - TGTGCCACCAGCCGATCCGGAGGGACAGGCACTGAAGCTTTCTTT CATSRSGGTGTEAFF
TRBJ1-1 TRBD1 TRBV2 - TGTGCCAGCTACGTATGGGACAGGGGGTCTGAAGCTTTCTTT CASYVWDRGSEAFF
TRBJ2-1 TRBD2 TRBV20-1 - TGCAGTGCTAGTAAAGGCTCGAGCGGGAAGCAGTTCTTC CSASKGSSGKQFF
TRBJ1-5 - TRBV2 - TGTGCCAGCACCGGTCAGCATCCCGGGCAGCCCCAGCATTTT CASTGQHPGQPQHF
TRBJ1-2 - TRBV3-1/TRBV3-2 - TGTGCCAGCAGCCAAGATTTGAAGGGGGTCTATGGCTACACCTTC CASSQDLKGVYGYTF
TRBJ1-6 - TRBV21-1 - TGTGCCAGCAGCAAAAAGGCTCGGGCAGGGGTTCGCAATTCACCCCTCCACTTT CASSKKARAGVRNSPLHF
TRBJ2-1 - TRBV19 - TGTGCCAGTAGTAGCGGGTTCTACAATGAGCAGTTCTTC CASSSGFYNEQFF
TRBJ2-3 - TRBV7-2 - TGTGCCAGCAGCTTTGCTTGGGGTTTCACAGATACGCAGTATTTT CASSFAWGFTDTQYF
TRBJ2-2 - TRBV5-1 - TGCGCCAGCAGCTTGGGGGGGAACACCGGGGAGCTGTTTTTT CASSLGGNTGELFF
TRBJ2-2 - TRBV6-5 - TGTGCCAGCAGTTACTCGGGGCGAGGTGGGGAGCTGTTTTTT CASSYSGRGGELFF
TRBJ1-4 TRBD1 TRBV30 - TGTGCCTGGAACCGGGACAGGAGGCATGCAACTAATGAAAAACTGTTTTTT CAWNRDRRHATNEKLFF
TRBJ1-6 - TRBV30 - TGTGCCTGGACTCCAGGGGTGGTGGGCAATTCACCCCTCCACTTT CAWTPGVVGNSPLHF
TRBJ2-2 TRBD1 TRBV10-3 - TGTGCCATCAGTGAGTCGACCCAGTCCGGGACAGGGGGAACCGGGGAGCTGTTTTTT CAISESTQSGTGGTGELFF
TRBJ1-4 - TRBV5-4 - TGTGCCAGCAGCTACGAAGCAACTAATGAAAAACTGTTTTTT CASSYEATNEKLFF
TRBJ2-5 - TRBV5-5 - TGTGCCAGCAGCTTGCGGGTAGCCTGGGGAGAGACCCAGTACTTC CASSLRVAWGETQYF
TRBJ2-7 TRBD1 TRBV28 - TGTGCCAGCAGTTCCAAGGACAGGTTGAGGCAGTACTTC CASSSKDRLRQYF
TRBJ1-1 - TRBV6-2/TRBV6-3 - TGTGCCAGCAGTTATTTACTGGTAGCTATGAACACTGAAGCTTTCTTT CASSYLLVAMNTEAFF
TRBJ1-5 TRBD1 TRBV6-2/TRBV6-3 - TGTGCCAGCAGTTACTCGACAGGGAGCAATCAGCCCCAGCATTTT CASSYSTGSNQPQHF
TRBJ2-1 - TRBV30 few TGTGCCTGGACGGTTTCATCCTACAATGAGCAGTTCTTC CAWTVSSYNEQFF
TRBJ2-5 - TRBV10-1 - TGCGCCAGCAGTGATTTGCCAACGGGAGAGACCCAGTACTTC CASSDLPTGETQYF
TRBJ1-2 - TRBV5-6 - TGTGCCAGCAGCTTGGGACAGAACTATGGCTACACCTTC CASSLGQNYGYTF